A single sample is the source of the 18 T cell receptor beta chains below, sequenced in a study of T cell repertoires in cytomegalovirus infection. No antigen has been identified for these receptors. TCRdb processed the reads anew with MiXCR; each CDR3 protein has one entry. The table includes more than 50,000 distinct CDR3 sequences, roughly a third detected once. Material: PBMCs, sequenced either directly or after in vitro stimulation (not recorded which). These receptors all come from a human donor in good health (CMV status not recorded). Some clones in this sample may be carry-over from other donors' samples.

The genes are TRBV5-4 and TRBJ2-3; D possibly corresponds to TRBD2 (7 bases). Germline CDR1 SGHNT, CDR2 YYREEE (reference sequence). V was cut by 5 bases and J by 2 bases, with 12 bases left in between. The CDR3 is made up of 14 amino acids. The CDR3, as DNA: TGTGCCAGCAGTGGGGGGGCTAACACAGATACGCAGTATTTT. This encodes CASSGGANTDTQYF.

This clonotype has more than one count but fewer than ten. The chain has TRBV20-1 and TRBJ1-2, with TRBD1 matching over 10 bases. Germline trimming cut 1 base from V and 8 bases from J; bases unmatched to any gene: 7. The V gene's germline CDR1 is DFQATT and CDR2 SNEGSKA (reference sequence). The CDR3 runs 14 residues. The CDR3 DNA reads as TGCAGTGCTAGAGTCCCCGGACAGGGGGAGGGCTACACCTTC. It translates to CSARVPGQGEGYTF.

The rearrangement joins TRBV10-3 to TRBJ2-3, with 7 bases fitting TRBD1. The CDR3 contains 15 residues. Losses at the gene ends were 2 bases for V and 4 bases for J; bases not matched to a gene: 6. CDR1 is ENHRY, CDR2 SYGVKD, per germline. The CDR3 DNA reads as TGTGCCATCAGTGAGGAGACAGGGTGGGCAGATACGCAGTATTTT. Its translation is CAISEETGWADTQYF.

The gene calls are TRBV11-2 and TRBJ2-2, with a possible D match to TRBD1 (6 bases). CDR1 is SGHAT, CDR2 FQNNGV, per germline. The germline V and J ends were trimmed by 5 bases and 2 bases, with 12 bases remaining between them. The CDR3 extends over 15 amino acids. CDR3 nucleotides: TGTGCCAGCAGCGTCTGGACAGCCAACACCGGGGAGCTGTTTTTT. Translation: CASSVWTANTGELFF.

With regard to this clonotype: The CDR3 ends on some other residue instead of the conserved phenylalanine or tryptophan, so this is likely a read error. The chain uses TRBV7-2 and TRBJ1-4; D gene uncertain. CDR3 length: 15 amino acids. Germline CDR1 reads SGHTA; CDR2 reads FQGNSA. V dropped 5 bases and J dropped 8 bases, with 18 bases sitting between them. As DNA, the CDR3 is TGTGCCAGCAGCCCACCGGGTTCGGGGAGGGAAAAACTGTTTGTG. Translation gives CASSPPGSGREKLFV.

This clonotype was counted a few times. The junction does not match germline at one end; this may be a read error. V and J are TRBV12-3 or TRBV12-4 and TRBJ2-3, with TRBD2 identical over 11 bases. This CDR3 has 15 amino acids. CDR3 residues: CASSPSGGNQLARDF. In DNA, the CDR3 is TGTGCCAGCAGTCCTAGCGGGGGGAACCAGCTGGCGCGGGATTTT.

In this sample, this clonotype turned up many times. The rearrangement uses TRBV7-2 and TRBJ2-1; TRBD1 or TRBD2 may be the D gene (6 bases each). The V gene lost 2 bases and the J gene lost 7 bases, with 15 bases spanning the gap. Germline CDR1 and CDR2: SGHTA and FQGNSA. This CDR3 is 15 amino acids long. The CDR3 coding sequence is TGTGCCAGCAGCTTAAACCGGGGGCTAGCGAATGAGCAGTTCTTC. This encodes CASSLNRGLANEQFF.

This clonotype has at least ten counts. The chain couples TRBV20-1 to TRBJ1-5; D may be TRBD1 (5 bases). The V end was cut by 5 bases, the J end by 2 bases, with 16 bases between. CDR1 is DFQATT, CDR2 SNEGSKA, per germline (reference sequence). The CDR3 runs to 15 residues. For the CDR3, the DNA is TGCAGTGCTGTCCCCCCCCAAGGGGGCAATCAGCCCCAGCATTTT. It codes for CSAVPPQGGNQPQHF.

The chain joins TRBV27 to TRBJ2-7, with TRBD1 matching over 8 bases. The CDR3 totals 15 residues. Per germline, CDR1 MNHEY and CDR2 SMNVEV (reference sequence). Losses at the gene ends were 0 bases for V and 6 bases for J; bases not matched to a gene: 7. Here the CDR3 reads CASSLSTGQVSEQYF. Here the CDR3 DNA reads TGTGCCAGCAGTTTATCGACGGGACAGGTCTCCGAGCAGTACTTC.

Ten or more counts support this clonotype. The V gene is TRBV7-2, the J gene TRBJ2-1; a possible D gene is TRBD2 (6 bases). V was cut by 5 bases and J by 4 bases, with 15 bases left in between. The CDR3 totals 15 residues. Per the germline V gene, CDR1 is SGHTA and CDR2 is FQGNSA. This CDR3 is CASSRRLGPYNEQFF. The CDR3, as DNA: TGTGCCAGCAGCCGCAGACTAGGACCTTACAATGAGCAGTTCTTC.

V is TRBV7-2 and J is TRBJ2-3; no reliable D call. The germline V gene has CDR1 SGHTA and CDR2 FQGNSA. The germline V and J ends were trimmed by 1 base and 5 bases, with 7 bases remaining between them. The length of the CDR3 is 13 residues. The CDR3 region has the DNA TGTGCCAGCAGCTTAGTGGTTAAAGATACGCAGTATTTT. Translating it yields CASSLVVKDTQYF.

The chain combines TRBV20-1 with TRBJ2-5; TRBD2 agrees at 10 bases. V was pared by 5 bases and J by 3 bases, with 9 bases of the junction left unmatched. CDR3 length: 15 amino acids. In germline, CDR1 is DFQATT, CDR2 SNEGSKA (reference sequence). The chain's CDR3 is CSAEPGTSAKETQYF. CDR3 nucleotides: TGCAGTGCTGAACCCGGGACTAGCGCCAAAGAGACCCAGTACTTC.

Only a few counts were recorded for this clonotype. This sequence joins TRBV6-5 and TRBJ2-7; the match to TRBD2 covers 7 bases. After removal of 5 bases from V and 4 bases from J, the junction contained 8 bases not matched to a gene. CDR1 and CDR2 from the germline V gene are MNHEY and SVGAGI. This CDR3 comprises 14 residues. The CDR3 loop reads CASSSFGGGYEQYF. The CDR3 DNA is TGTGCCAGCAGTAGTTTCGGGGGAGGGTACGAGCAGTACTTC.

This clonotype was seen at least ten times. V gene TRBV7-2 combines with J gene TRBJ2-3; D uncertain. The germline V gene encodes CDR1 SGHTA and CDR2 FQGNSA. This CDR3 is built from 13 residues. V was cut by 5 bases and J by 6 bases, with 12 bases left in between. The CDR3 reads CASSPSGRDTQYF. DNA of the CDR3: TGTGCCAGCAGCCCGTCGGGTCGGGATACGCAGTATTTT.

This clonotype was detected ten times or more. The chain is built from TRBV27 and TRBJ1-1, with unresolved D. The CDR3 runs 13 residues. Germline loops: CDR1 MNHEY, CDR2 SMNVEV (reference sequence). V was trimmed by 0 bases and J by 6 bases, leaving 8 bases between them. The CDR3 coding sequence is TGTGCCAGCAGTTTATCGGAGGGATCTGAAGCTTTCTTT. This gives the protein CASSLSEGSEAFF.

The table lists this clonotype with a few counts. CDR3 DNA: TGTGCCAGCAGGGGTAGCGGGGCAGATACGCAGTATTTT. This translates into CASRGSGADTQYF. This chain uses TRBV27 with TRBJ2-3; 8 bases align to TRBD2. This CDR3 is 13 amino acids long. The germline V gene encodes CDR1 MNHEY and CDR2 SMNVEV (reference sequence). J was trimmed by 4 bases and V by 6 bases; bases with no gene match: 3.

This clonotype has more than one count but fewer than ten. V and J are TRBV6-2 or TRBV6-3 and TRBJ2-7, with TRBD2 matching over 7 bases. The V segment lost 5 bases and the J segment 3 bases; nucleotides outside the gene matches: 7. The CDR3 loop spans 14 amino acids. Germline CDR1 is MNHEY and CDR2 is SVGEGT. CDR3 in DNA: TGTGCCAGCAGTACCGGCGGGAGAATCTACGAGCAGTACTTC. This gives the protein CASSTGGRIYEQYF.

The genes are TRBV10-3 and TRBJ1-2; D remains ambiguous. Between the trimmed V and J ends, which lost 4 bases and 8 bases, there was a span of 20 bases. Looked up from germline, CDR1 is ENHRY and CDR2 is SYGVKD. The length of the CDR3 is 15 residues. This CDR3 reads CAISALRGGKEGYTF. DNA of the CDR3: TGTGCCATCAGTGCTTTGAGAGGCGGGAAGGAAGGCTACACCTTC.